This T cell receptor beta chain was identified during a study of technical replicates of blood from a handful of donors. CDR3 length equals 18 residues. V dropped 3 bases and J dropped 0 bases, with 18 bases sitting between them. Germline values: CDR1 MDHEN, CDR2 SYDVKM. A single count supports this clone. Here immunoSEQ multiplex PCR was the method, and the copy in TCRdb shows in-frame clones only, minus some. The sample lists approximately 75,000 clones, 95% to 98% occurring once. This rearrangement joins TRBV28 to TRBJ1-3; D gene ambiguous. Sequencing was performed on T cells isolated from PBMCs. This TCR came from a human donor in good health. The CDR3 nucleotides are TGTGCCAGCAGTTTCCGATGGCGCGGAGTGGTCTCTGGAAACACCATATATTTT. Translated: CASSFRWRGVVSGNTIYF. Together with reference TRBV28 and TRBJ1-3, the CDR3 gives the full variable domain: DVKVTQSSRYLVKRTGEKVFLECVQDMDHENMFWYRQDPGLGLRLIYFSYDVKMKEKGDIPEGYSVSREKKERFSLILESASTNQTSMYLCASSFRWRGVVSGNTIYFGEGSWLTVV.